This T cell receptor (beta chain) was retrieved from a study of T cells in Graves' hyperthyroidism and ophthalmopathy. This clonotype was counted at least ten times. This CDR3 spans 13 amino acids. V dropped 5 bases and J dropped 1 base, with 9 bases sitting between them. The germline gives CDR1 SGHTS, CDR2 YDEGEE. Amplified regions were TCR beta CDR3 sequences from RNA transcripts. A first-round RT-PCR of the TCR CDR3 used the HTBI primer set. TCRdb used MiXCR to reprocess the multiplex PCR reads, holding one entry per CDR3 protein. Of under 350,000 distinct CDR3 sequences in the sample, 12% to 15% are singletons; the top ten hold roughly 8.2%.

Input material: blood. J is TRBJ1-1 and V is TRBV5-8; D not resolved. The TCR sequence derives from a woman in her forties with Graves' hyperthyroidism. The CDR3 nucleotides read TGTGCCAGCAGGGGGAGTTCGAACACTGAAGCTTTCTTT. Its translation is CASRGSSNTEAFF.